This TCR beta chain was sequenced during a study of T cells in Graves' hyperthyroidism and ophthalmopathy (dated by TCRdb to the late 2010s). A note on the overall study: Peripheral blood samples were taken at initial diagnosis, before any treatment was given. For training and testing, the approximately 92 patients in the discovery cohort were randomly divided in a 7:3 ratio. An independent validation cohort of under 20 hyperthyroidism patients and about 15 patients who later progressed to ophthalmopathy tested prospective prediction of ophthalmopathy. A discovery cohort of about 96 patients, about 43 with Graves' ophthalmopathy and 55 to 65 with stable Graves' hyperthyroidism, was used to find distinguishing TCR V-J signatures. The study also compared thyroid tissue and blood T-cell repertoires from 6 or 7 Graves' hyperthyroidism patients. The paper reports TCR Vbeta CDR3 sequencing of more than 120 peripheral blood samples: some 41 ophthalmopathy, about 75 hyperthyroidism and approximately 17 progressor patients. Once sampling was done, hyperthyroidism patients were given methimazole at a starting dose of 30 mg daily, whereas ophthalmopathy patients were given high-dose intravenous methylprednisolone.

For this clonotype: No antigen is known for it. Base qualities are not recorded, but no much larger clone differs from it by a single base.

What the authors observed across the whole study: No statistical method was used to fix the sample size in advance, and group allocation was not hidden from the investigators. Most expanded thyroid clonotypes (frequency above 0.001) were also detected in blood, a finding suggesting that blood repertoires may reflect thyroid immune responses. A model built on a 13 V-J signature distinguished ophthalmopathy from stable hyperthyroidism, reaching roughly 88% sensitivity and approximately 81% specificity in cross-validation and 80%/75% in testing. During validation, the model predicted progression to ophthalmopathy a median of around 6 months ahead of onset, with roughly 65% sensitivity and 72.22% specificity.

Amplification of TCR beta CDR3 regions was carried out from RNA transcripts. The TCR CDR3 was subjected to a first round of RT-PCR using the HTBI primer set and the Qiagen OneStep RT-PCR kit. A second multiplex PCR round built the libraries, followed by size selection and purification. Sequencing of the libraries was done on an Illumina HiSeq2000 using paired-end 100 bp reads. The published analysis was carried out like this. Raw data were processed with SOAPnuke, discarding reads with adapters, uncalled bases, mean Phred below 15, or no exact constant-primer or identifier match. COPE v1.2.5 was used to merge the high-quality paired reads, and each unique nucleotide sequence was defined as a clonotype. MiTCR v1.1 was used to align clonotypes to the IMGT TRBV, TRBD and TRBJ reference segments. The analysis was restricted to V-J combinations with a frequency above 0.0001, which together covered over 99% of the repertoires. A TCS score was defined as the ratio of F50 (clonal expansion) to E x V (chaos), with BLOSUM62-based TCRdist applied between CDR3 peptides within each V-J. Welch's t-statistics and random forest reduced 500 to 650 V-J features to roughly 13, which were used in a naive Bayes classifier (R e1071). TCRdb trimmed the raw reads at Q25, called clones with MiXCR and kept productive beta chains. Merged by CDR3 protein, the rows form single entries marked with the most common genes and DNA. TCRdb, not the original authors, processed these V and J calls. Present in this sample are fewer than 850,000 distinct CDR3 sequences, 15% to 20% of which were seen just once. Less than 20% of the sample is taken by the ten largest.

Stable Graves' hyperthyroidism was defined as no progression to ophthalmopathy during 18 months of follow-up. Hyperthyroidism patients were newly diagnosed, with disease duration under 2 months, and aged 18 to 65 years. Patients with uncontrolled infections, other autoimmune diseases, pregnancy or lactation were excluded. Clinical symptoms, serum thyroxine and TRAb, thyroid ultrasound, and orbital computed tomography formed the basis for the diagnoses. PBMCs were isolated from about 9.1 ml of fresh peripheral blood by Ficoll-Paque density gradient centrifugation. Trizol reagent was used to extract total RNA, and RNA quality was then checked on an Agilent 2100 Bioanalyzer. Taken from the germline V gene, the CDR1 and CDR2 loops are MNHEY and SVGAGI. Taken from cysteine to phenylalanine, the CDR3 has 19 residues. The read is trimmed to its CDR3 DNA, 57 bases read in frame from base 1. V loses 0 bases at its end and J loses 2 bases; junction bases beyond the gene matches: 11.

Recombination joined TRBV6-5 with TRBJ2-3, and 10 junctional nucleotides match TRBD1. The receptor comes from a man aged 50 or older with Graves' hyperthyroidism. Sequencing used blood. The nucleotides read TGTGCCAGCAGTTACTCTCAGATAACCGGGACAGGGGCCACAGATACGCAGTATTTT. Translated, it reads CASSYSQITGTGATDTQYF.